The source of this T cell receptor beta chain is a study of T cell changes during pregnancy in multiple sclerosis. Method: immunoSEQ multiplex PCR; TCRdb's copy keeps in-frame clones and lacks some. The sample records approximately 53,000 clones, about 93% being singletons. V lost 5 bases to trimming and J lost 4 bases, with 12 bases between them. Looked up from germline, CDR1 is MDHEN and CDR2 is SYDVKM. The CDR3 has 14 residues. The material was CD4+ T cells from peripheral blood mononuclear cells, obtained after pregnancy. The receptor was isolated from a female donor in good health, enrolled as a control in a pregnancy study. The chain combines TRBV28 with TRBJ2-1, with a possible D match to TRBD2 (5 bases). The CDR3, as DNA: TGTGCCAGCAGTGGTCTAGCAGGTTACAATGAGCAGTTCTTC. Translated: CASSGLAGYNEQFF.